A single sample gave rise to the 32 T cell receptor beta chains below, sequenced in a study of cytomegalovirus exposure and HLA in healthy donors. PCR amplification relied on 60 Vbeta primers (plus 13 Jbeta primers). TCRdb's table, derived via immunoSEQ multiplex PCR, lists solely in-frame clones and lacks some. The sample contains approximately 190,000 clones, around 90% of which appear only once. Sequencing input: PBMCs. These receptors all come from a boy aged 2 to 10 in good health and CMV-seronegative.

The chain is built from TRBV28 and TRBJ2-1, with D unresolved. Trimming took 3 bases from V and 0 from J, leaving 6 bases between them. Germline CDR1 and CDR2: MDHEN and SYDVKM. The CDR3 is 14 residues long. The CDR3 region has the DNA TGTGCCAGCAGTTTGTCTATCTCCTACAATGAGCAGTTCTTC. Translated, it gives CASSLSISYNEQFF.

This chain connects TRBV15 to TRBJ1-5; tentatively, D is TRBD1 (5 bases). CDR1 is LNHNV and CDR2 is YYDKDF in the germline V gene (reference sequence). Trimming removed 2 bases at V and 5 bases at J, with 10 bases between. The length of the CDR3 is 14 residues. The CDR3 DNA follows: TGTGCCACCAGCAGATCTATGACAGATCAGCCCCAGCATTTT. Translated: CATSRSMTDQPQHF.

The J gene is TRBJ2-3, the V gene TRBV9; tentative D call: TRBD1 (6 bases). Germline loops: CDR1 SGDLS, CDR2 YYNGEE. With 0 bases removed from V and 8 bases from J, the gap between germline ends came to 16 bases. CDR3 length: 15 residues. The CDR3 nucleotides read TGTGCCAGCAGCGTAGGAGACAGGTACTTTGGTACGCAGTATTTT. Its translation is CASSVGDRYFGTQYF. The whole variable domain, filled in from reference TRBV9 and TRBJ2-3, reads DSGVTQTPKHLITATGQRVTLRCSPRSGDLSVYWYQQSLDQGLQFLIQYYNGEERAKGNILERFSAQQFPDLHSELNLSSLELGDSALYFCASSVGDRYFGTQYFGPGTRLTVL.

The gene calls are TRBV6-1 and TRBJ2-7, with 8 nucleotides matching TRBD1. V lost 5 bases, J lost 3 bases, and 3 bases stayed unmatched. Germline V gene lookup returns CDR1 MNHNS and CDR2 SASEGT. This CDR3 is built from 13 residues. Here the CDR3 DNA reads TGTGCCAGCAGTCTCGACAGGGGCTACGAGCAGTACTTC. Its protein is CASSLDRGYEQYF.

This clone was detected only once. This chain joins TRBV29-1 and TRBJ1-2; D is possibly TRBD1 (6 bases). Germline assignment: CDR1 SQVTM and CDR2 ANQGSEA. Deletions cut 6 bases from V and 8 bases from J, with 16 bases between. This CDR3 contains 12 residues. The CDR3 loop reads CSVAGEGPGYTF. The CDR3 DNA follows: TGCAGCGTAGCAGGGGAGGGACCCGGCTACACCTTC.

CDR3 DNA sequence: TGTGCCAGCAGCGCAGGAGGGCACACTAATGAAAAACTGTTTTTT. As protein: CASSAGGHTNEKLFF. The V call is TRBV9, the J call TRBJ1-4, with D hard to call. The CDR3 runs 15 residues. Germline V gene data show CDR1 as SGDLS and CDR2 as YYNGEE. The V gene lost 3 bases and the J gene lost 2 bases, with 11 bases spanning the gap.

J is TRBJ2-1 and V is TRBV27; the match to TRBD2 covers 8 bases. The CDR3 totals 15 residues. The junction had 5 bases not matched to a gene; V was cut back by 5 bases and J by 2 bases. CDR1 MNHEY and CDR2 SMNVEV come from the germline V gene (reference sequence). CDR3 bases: TGTGCCAGCAGTCCTAGCGGGCCTACCTACAATGAGCAGTTCTTC. Translation: CASSPSGPTYNEQFF.

The rearrangement joins TRBV18 to TRBJ2-2, with 9 bases aligning to TRBD2. CDR3 length: 15 amino acids. The J segment lost 4 bases and the V segment lost 4 bases, leaving 4 bases of the junction unmatched. Germline CDR1 and CDR2: KGHSH and LQKENI. The CDR3 DNA reads TGTGCCAGCTCACTGGGACTAGCAGGCACCGGGGAGCTGTTTTTT. As protein: CASSLGLAGTGELFF.

This clone was detected only once. The chain employs TRBV7-9 and TRBJ2-1; TRBD1 agrees at 8 bases. The V and J ends lost 4 bases and 10 bases, in that order; junction bases with no gene match: 18. The germline CDR1 and CDR2 sequences are SEHNR and FQNEAQ (reference sequence). The CDR3 totals 17 residues. DNA for the CDR3: TGTGCCAGCAGCTCTCCCCCCCGGGACAGGTCCCGGAACGAGCAGTTCTTC. Residues: CASSSPPRDRSRNEQFF.

This clone has a single count. This chain connects TRBV6-1 to TRBJ1-2, with 8 bases that match TRBD1. J was trimmed by 7 bases and V by 6 bases; bases with no gene match: 10. The CDR3 extends over 14 amino acids. CDR1 and CDR2 from the germline V gene are MNHNS and SASEGT. The CDR3 is CASRRQGIMPGYTF. The CDR3 DNA follows: TGTGCCAGCAGGCGACAGGGGATTATGCCTGGCTACACCTTC.

The chain uses TRBV7-9 and TRBJ2-5, with 7 bases that match TRBD2. V shed 9 bases and J 0 bases; nucleotides not matched to a gene: 13. Germline V gives CDR1 SEHNR, CDR2 FQNEAQ (reference sequence). The CDR3 has 16 residues. CDR3 residues: CASSFGTTGDQETQYF. DNA for the CDR3: TGTGCCAGTTCCTTTGGGACTACTGGGGACCAAGAGACCCAGTACTTC.

The rearrangement uses TRBV27 and TRBJ2-7; D may be TRBD2 (6 bases). The germline V and J ends were trimmed by 3 bases and 6 bases, with 15 bases remaining between them. The germline V gene has CDR1 MNHEY and CDR2 SMNVEV (reference sequence). The CDR3 loop spans 14 amino acids. The DNA of the CDR3 is TGTGCCAGCAGTTTGGTTTTCTCGGGGGTCGAGCAGTACTTC. Its translation: CASSLVFSGVEQYF.

This clone turned up a few times. This chain links TRBV5-6 with TRBJ1-4, with D perhaps TRBD1 (5 bases). Trimming cost V 2 bases and J 8 bases, with 13 bases left between them. The length of the CDR3 is 14 residues. Germline-derived CDR1 and CDR2 are SGHDT and YYEEEE. Here the CDR3 DNA reads TGTGCCAGCAGCTTTGGGAGGGGCTCCGAAAAACTGTTTTTT. Encoded protein: CASSFGRGSEKLFF.

V usage is TRBV9 and J usage is TRBJ2-7; 8 bases agree with TRBD1. J gave up 5 bases and V 4 bases, and 8 bases lay outside the gene matches. The CDR3 is made up of 14 amino acids. CDR1 and CDR2 from the germline V gene are SGDLS and YYNGEE. CDR3 nucleotide sequence: TGTGCCAGCAGCACCCGGACAGGGTTCGACGAGCAGTACTTC. It yields the protein CASSTRTGFDEQYF.

The chain joins TRBV11-2 to TRBJ2-7; D is ambiguous. The CDR3 contains 14 residues. V gave up 1 base and J gave up 4 bases, with 11 bases separating them. Germline V gene sequence: CDR1 SGHAT, CDR2 FQNNGV. The CDR3 spells CASSLGPGPYEQYF. For the CDR3, the DNA is TGTGCCAGCAGCTTAGGGCCAGGTCCTTACGAGCAGTACTTC. Full variable domain (remainder filled in from reference TRBV11-2 and TRBJ2-7): EAGVAQSPRYKIIEKRQSVAFWCNPISGHATLYWYQQILGQGPKLLIQFQNNGVVDDSQLPKDRFSAERLKGVDSTLKIQPAKLEDSAVYLCASSLGPGPYEQYFGPGTRLTVT.

This chain links TRBV5-4 with TRBJ2-7; D unresolved. The CDR3 contains 14 residues. Germline V CDR1 and CDR2: SGHNT, YYREEE (reference sequence). Trimming shortened V by 5 bases and J by 0 bases, and 12 bases separated the two germline ends. This CDR3 reads CASSYARSSYEQYF. The DNA of the CDR3 is TGTGCCAGCAGTTATGCTCGGAGCTCCTACGAGCAGTACTTC.

V and J are TRBV10-3 and TRBJ1-1, with 7 positions matching TRBD1. The CDR3 loop spans 20 amino acids. Germline V gene sequence: CDR1 ENHRY, CDR2 SYGVKD. The trim removed 3 bases at V and 1 base at J, leaving 20 bases unmatched. This CDR3 is CAISDLLQSSRTGQNTEAFF. Written as DNA, the CDR3 is TGTGCCATCAGTGACCTCCTCCAGTCATCCAGGACAGGACAGAACACTGAAGCTTTCTTT.

V and J are TRBV11-3 and TRBJ2-3; 7 nucleotides align to TRBD1. Trimming took 5 bases from V and 0 from J; bases not matched to a gene: 11. The CDR3 has 17 residues. Germline V gene data show CDR1 as SGHNT and CDR2 as YENEEA. CDR3 amino acids: CASSPGREGASTDTQYF. The CDR3 nucleotides are TGTGCCAGCAGCCCCGGACGCGAGGGGGCAAGCACAGATACGCAGTATTTT.

V gene TRBV27 combines with J gene TRBJ1-2; 10 nucleotides align to TRBD1. Germline V CDR1 and CDR2: MNHEY, SMNVEV (reference sequence). Trimming cost V 6 bases and J 4 bases; bases outside gene matches: 8. This CDR3 is 15 amino acids long. CDR3 sequence: CASSGEGQGIYGYTF. DNA of the CDR3: TGTGCCAGCAGCGGTGAGGGACAGGGGATCTATGGCTACACCTTC.

This clone is a singleton in its sample. The chain has TRBV10-3 and TRBJ2-1, with D maybe TRBD2 (6 bases). The CDR3 contains 15 residues. Germline-derived CDR1 and CDR2 are ENHRY and SYGVKD. The germline V and J ends were trimmed by 8 bases and 2 bases, with 16 bases remaining between them. CDR3 sequence: CAISEGTGTYNEQFF. For the CDR3, the DNA is TGTGCCATCTCGGAGGGGACGGGGACCTACAATGAGCAGTTCTTC.

The chain couples TRBV10-3 to TRBJ2-6; D is uncertain. In germline, CDR1 is ENHRY, CDR2 SYGVKD. Trimming took off 6 bases at V and 3 bases at J, with 12 bases between the two ends. The CDR3 spans 15 residues. The CDR3 sequence is CAIRRDKFGANVLTF. As DNA, the CDR3 is TGTGCCATCAGGAGAGACAAGTTTGGGGCCAACGTCCTGACTTTC.

The genes are TRBV27 and TRBJ2-1; 8 bases align to TRBD1. Germline V gives CDR1 MNHEY, CDR2 SMNVEV (reference sequence). Unmatched junction bases numbered 12, after V lost 1 base and J lost 7 bases. The CDR3 runs to 17 residues. CDR3 protein: CASSLFPGTGPRNEQFF. The CDR3 DNA follows: TGTGCCAGCAGTTTATTTCCGGGGACAGGCCCTCGGAATGAGCAGTTCTTC.

The chain joins TRBV5-1 to TRBJ1-3; D might be TRBD1 (6 bases). Germline V gives CDR1 SGHRS, CDR2 YFSETQ. The CDR3 has 17 residues. V lost 0 bases and J 1 base, leaving 14 bases between the germline ends. CDR3 nucleotide sequence: TGCGCCAGCAGCTTGGGATCAGGGGCTCTATCTGGAAACACCATATATTTT. Translation gives CASSLGSGALSGNTIYF.

The CDR3 spells CASSVDPGVGPNTEAFF. CDR3 coding DNA: TGTGCCAGCAGCGTAGATCCAGGGGTTGGACCGAACACTGAAGCTTTCTTT. V usage is TRBV9 and J usage is TRBJ1-1, with a tentative D call TRBD1 (6 bases). CDR3 length: 17 residues. CDR1 is SGDLS and CDR2 is YYNGEE in the germline V gene. Deletions cut 0 bases from V and 1 base from J, with 16 bases between.

The chain carries TRBV5-4 and TRBJ1-2, with 7 positions matching TRBD1. After removal of 0 bases from V and 1 base from J, the junction contained 6 bases not matched to a gene. The CDR3 runs 16 residues. Germline assignment: CDR1 SGHNT and CDR2 YYREEE (reference sequence). CDR3 residues: CASSLERDRVNYGYTF. The DNA of the CDR3 is TGTGCCAGCAGCTTGGAACGGGACAGAGTTAACTATGGCTACACCTTC.

The chain joins TRBV28 to TRBJ2-1, with a tentative D call TRBD2 (6 bases). CDR1 is MDHEN and CDR2 is SYDVKM in the germline V gene. The CDR3 consists of 12 residues. V lost 10 bases to trimming and J lost 5 bases, with 12 bases between them. This chain's CDR3 is CATSGSHNEQFF. CDR3 bases: TGTGCCACCTCCGGGAGCCACAATGAGCAGTTCTTC.

The rearrangement joins TRBV5-4 to TRBJ2-3; D possibly corresponds to TRBD1 (6 bases). The V end lost 0 bases, the J end lost 6 bases, and 14 bases lay between the germline ends. This CDR3 contains 15 residues. The germline V gene encodes CDR1 SGHNT and CDR2 YYREEE (reference sequence). In DNA form, the CDR3 reads TGTGCCAGCAGCTTGGGTGTGGGGGCAGGGGATACGCAGTATTTT. Protein sequence: CASSLGVGAGDTQYF.

This chain uses TRBV4-1 with TRBJ2-3, with 8 bases fitting TRBD2. The ends lost 4 bases at V and 6 bases at J; junction bases unmatched: 6. The CDR3 covers 14 residues. Germline values: CDR1 MGHRA, CDR2 YSYEKL. As DNA, the CDR3 is TGCGCCAGCAGCCGCTCCGGGGGGGGCGATACGCAGTATTTT. This encodes CASSRSGGGDTQYF.

The chain combines TRBV5-6 with TRBJ2-6; D gene uncertain. The ends were cut back, 4 bases at V and 4 bases at J, with 9 bases in the middle. Germline lookup yields CDR1 SGHDT and CDR2 YYEEEE. The length of the CDR3 is 14 residues. This CDR3 reads CASSLELGANVLTF. CDR3 in DNA: TGTGCCAGCAGCCTGGAGCTAGGGGCCAACGTCCTGACTTTC.

This clone was counted once. The chain joins TRBV30 to TRBJ1-5; D remains ambiguous. Germline V gene data show CDR1 as GTSNPN and CDR2 as SVGIG (reference sequence). The ends were cut back, 3 bases at V and 0 bases at J, with 3 bases in the middle. This CDR3 comprises 12 residues. Here the CDR3 reads CAWSVSNQPQHF. The CDR3 nucleotides read TGTGCCTGGAGCGTTAGCAATCAGCCCCAGCATTTT.

The chain combines TRBV28 with TRBJ1-5; 11 nucleotides line up with TRBD1. The germline CDR1 and CDR2 sequences are MDHEN and SYDVKM. The CDR3 is made up of 15 amino acids. V was clipped by 5 bases and J by 7 bases; unmatched bases: 7. CDR3 sequence (DNA): TGTGCCAGCAGTCCGGGACAGGGGGTTCGGCAGCCCCAGCATTTT. Protein product: CASSPGQGVRQPQHF.

This chain connects TRBV28 to TRBJ1-1, with D unclear. Germline CDR1 and CDR2: MDHEN and SYDVKM. The CDR3 covers 13 residues. Deletions cut 4 bases from V and 5 bases from J, with 11 bases between. CDR3 in DNA: TGTGCCAGCAGTTACCCGGGTTTGACTGAAGCTTTCTTT. Its translation: CASSYPGLTEAFF. Variable domain in full (rest from reference TRBV28 and TRBJ1-1): DVKVTQSSRYLVKRTGEKVFLECVQDMDHENMFWYRQDPGLGLRLIYFSYDVKMKEKGDIPEGYSVSREKKERFSLILESASTNQTSMYLCASSYPGLTEAFFGQGTRLTVV.